The 29 T cell receptor beta chains in this list originate from one sample, sequenced in a study of blood T cell repertoires in COVID-19. This table comes from immunoSEQ multiplex PCR, and its TCRdb copy is limited to in-frame clones, with some not included. The table includes roughly 120,000 clones, over 65% detected once. The sequencing sample was made of peripheral blood. These receptors all stem from an older woman with acute or convalescent COVID-19.

The V and J genes are TRBV7-2 and TRBJ1-3, with a weak D call TRBD1 (6 bases). Germline V gives CDR1 SGHTA, CDR2 FQGNSA. CDR3 length: 15 residues. The V end was cut by 0 bases, the J end by 4 bases, with 10 bases between. The CDR3 sequence is CASSLAAGAGNTIYF. CDR3 sequence (DNA): TGTGCCAGCAGCTTAGCCGCGGGGGCGGGAAACACCATATATTTT.

The V call is TRBV19, the J call TRBJ1-2; D unresolved. Trimming removed 0 bases from V and 8 bases from J, with 13 bases in between. The V gene's germline CDR1 is LNHDA and CDR2 SQIVND (reference sequence). The CDR3 runs 14 residues. The CDR3, as DNA: TGTGCCAGTAGTATAGACCCCCCCTTTAGCGGCTACACCTTC. Its translation: CASSIDPPFSGYTF.

The chain joins TRBV11-2 to TRBJ2-7; 8 bases are shared with TRBD1. The CDR3 has 18 residues. The germline V gene has CDR1 SGHAT and CDR2 FQNNGV. The ends lost 0 bases at V and 4 bases at J; junction bases unmatched: 14. The CDR3 sequence: CASSLDSLRTGYAYEQYF. The CDR3 region has the DNA TGTGCCAGCAGCTTAGATTCTCTTAGGACAGGGTATGCTTACGAGCAGTACTTC. Complete variable domain (other parts from reference TRBV11-2 and TRBJ2-7): EAGVAQSPRYKIIEKRQSVAFWCNPISGHATLYWYQQILGQGPKLLIQFQNNGVVDDSQLPKDRFSAERLKGVDSTLKIQPAKLEDSAVYLCASSLDSLRTGYAYEQYFGPGTRLTVT.

This clone was seen just once. The gene calls are TRBV11-1 and TRBJ1-1, with D maybe TRBD1 (5 bases). This CDR3 has 13 residues. The germline gives CDR1 SGHAT, CDR2 FQDESV (reference sequence). Trimming stripped 6 bases from V and 3 bases from J, with 11 bases between. The DNA of the CDR3 is TGTGCCAGCAGGATCACCAGGGACACTGAAGCTTTCTTT. Translated, it gives CASRITRDTEAFF.

This clone showed up just once. This chain joins TRBV6-5 and TRBJ2-7; 7 nucleotides match TRBD1. The CDR3 extends over 16 amino acids. Germline lookup yields CDR1 MNHEY and CDR2 SVGAGI. Germline trimming cut 0 bases from V and 3 bases from J; bases unmatched to any gene: 8. CDR3 amino acids: CASSYSTGTEIYEQYF. DNA for the CDR3: TGTGCCAGCAGTTACTCGACCGGGACAGAGATCTACGAGCAGTACTTC.

This rearrangement joins TRBV5-1 to TRBJ2-2; TRBD1 matches 8 bases. V dropped 4 bases and J dropped 0; count of bases not matched to a gene: 2. Germline V lookup: CDR1 SGHRS, CDR2 YFSETQ. The CDR3 loop spans 15 amino acids. The CDR3 reads CASSAGQANTGELFF. CDR3 DNA sequence: TGCGCCAGCAGCGCGGGACAGGCGAACACCGGGGAGCTGTTTTTT.

The V gene is TRBV29-1, the J gene TRBJ2-3; 7 nucleotides match TRBD1. This CDR3 comprises 14 residues. The trim removed 4 bases at V and 2 bases at J, leaving 6 bases unmatched. CDR1 and CDR2 (germline): SQVTM, ANQGSEA. CDR3 bases: TGCAGCGTTGTGGGGGACAGCGACACAGATACGCAGTATTTT. Protein product: CSVVGDSDTDTQYF.

CDR3 bases: TGTGCCAGCTCTTTAGCGGGAGGGAGAGCGGGGAATGAGCAGTTCTTC. Its translation is CASSLAGGRAGNEQFF. The rearrangement uses TRBV7-8 and TRBJ2-1, with TRBD2 identical over 11 bases. Germline CDR1 SGHVS, CDR2 FQNEAQ. The CDR3 has 16 amino acids. Trimming took 8 bases from V and 7 from J; bases not matched to a gene: 13. Looking up the rest from reference TRBV7-8 and TRBJ2-1 gives the full variable domain: GAGVSQSPRYKVAKRGQDVALRCDPISGHVSLFWYQQALGQGPEFLTYFQNEAQLDKSGLPSDRFFAERPEGSVSTLKIQRTQQEDSAVYLCASSLAGGRAGNEQFFGPGTRLTVL.

The chain couples TRBV6-2 or TRBV6-3 to TRBJ1-2; a possible D gene is TRBD1 (6 bases). Trimming took 6 bases from V and 8 from J, leaving 16 bases between them. The CDR3 is 13 residues long. Germline V gives CDR1 MNHEY, CDR2 SVGEGT. CDR3 DNA: TGTGCCAGCAGCTATCGGACAGACTGGGGCTACACCTTC. It is translated as CASSYRTDWGYTF.

The rearrangement links TRBV5-6 to TRBJ2-6; 7 nucleotides align to TRBD1. The CDR3 has 16 amino acids. V lost 2 bases and J lost 2; bases outside the gene matches: 4. The germline gives CDR1 SGHDT, CDR2 YYEEEE. CDR3 residues: CASSLQGGAGANVLTF. The CDR3 coding sequence is TGTGCCAGCAGCTTACAAGGGGGCGCTGGGGCCAACGTCCTGACTTTC.

The rearrangement joins TRBV5-1 to TRBJ2-7, with TRBD2 as a possible D gene (5 bases). Trimming took 4 bases from V and 3 from J, leaving 11 bases between them. Looked up from germline, CDR1 is SGHRS and CDR2 is YFSETQ. The CDR3 has 13 amino acids. CDR3: CASSVDGNYEQYF. The CDR3 nucleotides read TGCGCCAGCAGCGTAGACGGGAACTACGAGCAGTACTTC.

This chain uses TRBV27 with TRBJ2-5, with D possibly TRBD2 on 6 matching bases. Per the germline V gene, CDR1 is MNHEY and CDR2 is SMNVEV (reference sequence). Deletions cut 0 bases from V and 4 bases from J, with 12 bases between. This CDR3 is 15 amino acids long. CDR3 sequence reads: CASSLSSSVGETQYF. The CDR3 region has the DNA TGTGCCAGCAGTTTATCCTCTAGCGTAGGAGAGACCCAGTACTTC.

This sequence joins TRBV7-9 and TRBJ1-2; tentatively, D is TRBD1 (6 bases). The CDR3 totals 15 residues. The germline CDR1 and CDR2 sequences are SEHNR and FQNEAQ (reference sequence). V dropped 6 bases and J dropped 8 bases, with 22 bases sitting between them. The CDR3 DNA reads as TGTGCCAGCAGATTGGGGAATACAGGGCTCAGGGGCTACACCTTC. Residues: CASRLGNTGLRGYTF. Based on the CDR3 plus reference TRBV7-9 and TRBJ1-2, the full variable domain is DTGVSQNPRHKITKRGQNVTFRCDPISEHNRLYWYRQTLGQGPEFLTYFQNEAQLEKSRLLSDRFSAERPKGSFSTLEIQRTEQGDSAMYLCASRLGNTGLRGYTFGSGTRLTVV.

The CDR3 protein is CASSPGSDTQYF. DNA for the CDR3: TGTGCCAGCAGCCCCGGGTCAGATACGCAGTATTTT. The chain is built from TRBV9 and TRBJ2-3; the D is unclear. CDR3 length: 12 residues. Trimming took off 4 bases at V and 4 bases at J, with 7 bases between the two ends. Looked up from germline, CDR1 is SGDLS and CDR2 is YYNGEE.

J is TRBJ2-7 and V is TRBV7-3; maybe TRBD2 (6 bases). V shed 4 bases and J shed 0 bases, with 16 bases lying between them. The germline CDR1 and CDR2 sequences are SGHTA and FQGTGA. CDR3 length: 16 amino acids. The CDR3 sequence: CASSSEVGGNSYEQYF. For the CDR3, the DNA is TGTGCCAGCAGCTCCGAGGTGGGGGGTAACTCCTACGAGCAGTACTTC.

DNA of the CDR3: TGTGCCAGTACCCCGGGGGAGATGACTGCAACTAATGAAAAACTGTTTTTT. Protein sequence: CASTPGEMTATNEKLFF. The chain joins TRBV19 to TRBJ1-4; D perhaps matches TRBD1 (5 bases). CDR3 length equals 17 residues. The germline gives CDR1 LNHDA, CDR2 SQIVND (reference sequence). V was clipped by 7 bases and J by 0 bases, with 18 bases between them.

Concerning this clone: The same CDR3 is also encoded by other DNA sequences in this sample. The chain has TRBV7-2 and TRBJ2-2, with TRBD2 matching over 9 bases. V dropped 5 bases and J dropped 7; count of bases not matched to a gene: 8. Germline CDR1 reads SGHTA; CDR2 reads FQGNSA. This CDR3 spans 15 amino acids. In DNA form, the CDR3 reads TGTGCCAGCAGCGAGCGGCGGGGGGGCAGCGGGGAGCTGTTTTTT. It translates to CASSERRGGSGELFF.

The rearrangement joins TRBV19 to TRBJ1-2, with 9 nucleotides matching TRBD1. The CDR3 sequence is 17 residues long. Per the germline V gene, CDR1 is LNHDA and CDR2 is SQIVND (reference sequence). V lost 5 bases, J lost 7 bases, and 17 bases stayed unmatched. CDR3 sequence reads: CASSPNDKTGGTLGYTF. CDR3 nucleotide sequence: TGTGCCAGTAGTCCCAACGATAAGACAGGGGGGACACTTGGCTACACCTTC. Full variable domain (missing parts from reference TRBV19 and TRBJ1-2): DGGITQSPKYLFRKEGQNVTLSCEQNLNHDAMYWYRQDPGQGLRLIYYSQIVNDFQKGDIAEGYSVSREKKESFPLTVTSAQKNPTAFYLCASSPNDKTGGTLGYTFGSGTRLTVV.

The chain carries TRBV24-1 and TRBJ1-2, with D unclear. The CDR3 extends over 12 amino acids. V gave up 1 base and J gave up 8 bases, with 7 bases separating them. The germline V gene has CDR1 KGHDR and CDR2 SFDVKD. CDR3 protein: CATSDFGRGYTF. CDR3 DNA: TGTGCCACCAGTGATTTCGGGAGGGGCTACACCTTC.

The rearrangement links TRBV28 to TRBJ1-1; 8 bases fit TRBD1. The CDR3 has 14 residues. J lost 3 bases, V lost 7 bases, and 7 bases had no gene match. The germline gives CDR1 MDHEN, CDR2 SYDVKM. As DNA, the CDR3 is TGTGCCAGCACATTTCAGGACAGGGACACTGAAGCTTTCTTT. Translated, it gives CASTFQDRDTEAFF.

This clone was counted once. This chain links TRBV6-5 with TRBJ1-2; D might be TRBD1 (5 bases). Germline lookup yields CDR1 MNHEY and CDR2 SVGAGI. The germline V and J ends were trimmed by 5 bases and 8 bases, with 18 bases remaining between them. The CDR3 runs to 14 residues. DNA of the CDR3: TGTGCCAGCAGTCCAGGGACTTGGGAACTAGGCTACACCTTC. Translating gives CASSPGTWELGYTF.

The chain carries TRBV24-1 and TRBJ2-3, with D maybe TRBD1 (6 bases). There are 13 residues in the CDR3. Trimming took off 10 bases at V and 1 base at J, with 11 bases between the two ends. Germline CDR1 reads KGHDR; CDR2 reads SFDVKD. The CDR3 DNA reads TGTGCCACTGGTTACAGGGGCACAGATACGCAGTATTTT. Translated: CATGYRGTDTQYF.

The rearrangement uses TRBV24-1 and TRBJ1-2; D remains ambiguous. The CDR3 is 13 residues long. Germline CDR1 KGHDR, CDR2 SFDVKD. Trimming left V 3 bases short and J 2 bases short, with 6 bases between. CDR3 sequence: CATSDVQNYGYTF. Written as DNA, the CDR3 is TGTGCCACCAGTGATGTACAGAACTATGGCTACACCTTC.

Only a few counts were recorded for this clone. The chain links TRBV20-1 to TRBJ2-2; no clear D. The CDR3 runs to 13 residues. The V end lost 3 bases, the J end lost 6 bases, and 11 bases lay between the germline ends. CDR1 is DFQATT and CDR2 is SNEGSKA in the germline V gene (reference sequence). The CDR3 region is CSASLTESGELFF. Here the CDR3 DNA reads TGCAGTGCTAGTCTTACAGAATCCGGGGAGCTGTTTTTT.

This chain joins TRBV7-2 and TRBJ2-7; 9 bases are shared with TRBD2. Unmatched junction bases numbered 18, after V lost 5 bases and J lost 10 bases. The germline V gene has CDR1 SGHTA and CDR2 FQGNSA. This CDR3 spans 16 amino acids. CDR3 bases: TGTGCCAGCAGCCTACAGTACGGCGCGGGAGGGCCCAGTCAGTACTTC. This translates into CASSLQYGAGGPSQYF.

This chain joins TRBV2 and TRBJ2-3; possibly TRBD2 for D (5 bases). The ends were cut back, 4 bases at V and 2 bases at J, with 10 bases in the middle. Germline CDR1 SNHLY, CDR2 FYNNEI. The CDR3 covers 14 residues. CDR3 nucleotide sequence: TGTGCCAGCAGTGCGGCTAGCCTCACAGATACGCAGTATTTT. Translation: CASSAASLTDTQYF. Using reference TRBV2 and TRBJ2-3 for the parts outside the CDR3, the full variable domain is EPEVTQTPSHQVTQMGQEVILRCVPISNHLYFYWYRQILGQKVEFLVSFYNNEISEKSEIFDDQFSVERPDGSNFTLKIRSTKLEDSAMYFCASSAASLTDTQYFGPGTRLTVL.

The rearrangement joins TRBV6-5 to TRBJ1-1; 7 nucleotides match TRBD1. CDR1 is MNHEY and CDR2 is SVGAGI in the germline V gene. V was clipped by 4 bases and J by 0 bases; unmatched bases: 2. CDR3 size: 14 residues. This CDR3 reads CASSLTGLNTEAFF. Written as DNA, the CDR3 is TGTGCCAGCAGTTTGACAGGGTTGAACACTGAAGCTTTCTTT.

The chain employs TRBV10-1 and TRBJ2-5; no firm D call. There are 13 residues in the CDR3. V was shortened by 0 bases and J by 4 bases, with 6 bases between the two germline ends. Germline V gene data show CDR1 as WNHNN and CDR2 as SYGVQD (reference sequence). Written as DNA, the CDR3 is TGCGCCAGCAGTGAGTCCCTCCGAGAGACCCAGTACTTC. It codes for CASSESLRETQYF.

Here the CDR3 DNA reads TGTGCCAGCAGTTTTTCAGGAGGGGAGACCCAGTACTTC. Translating gives CASSFSGGETQYF. J is TRBJ2-5 and V is TRBV27; D may be TRBD2 (6 bases). V was pared by 3 bases and J by 5 bases, with 10 bases between. There are 13 residues in the CDR3. Germline-derived CDR1 and CDR2 are MNHEY and SMNVEV (reference sequence).